The clone carrying this T cell receptor beta chain was detected only a few times. Per the original data handling: For nucleated cells, counts were estimated from reference gene primer amplification. Repertoires were generated with immunoSEQ multiplex PCR, while TCRdb's copy carries only in-frame clones and drops some. That table is the source of V, J and clone size, and D and trimming were worked out from the DNA. The sample contains 400,000 to 450,000 clones, more than 80% of which appear only once. This sample was taken from a study of blood T cell repertoires in COVID-19. Study summary: Donors in the United States, Italy and Spain gave samples during acute or convalescent COVID-19. PBMCs, B-cell-depleted T cells, or T cells provided the cDNA or gDNA that made up the material.

Germline V gives CDR1 SGHRS, CDR2 YFSETQ. The ends were cut back, 4 bases at V and 6 bases at J, with 19 bases in the middle. The CDR3 is 15 amino acids. Specimen: peripheral blood. The chain links TRBV5-1 to TRBJ1-2, with D hard to call. The clonotype originates from a woman in her 30s with active or convalescent COVID-19. For the CDR3, the DNA is TGCGCCAGCAGCCCGGCGCCTCCCTCCGGGGATGGCTACACCTTC. Residues: CASSPAPPSGDGYTF.